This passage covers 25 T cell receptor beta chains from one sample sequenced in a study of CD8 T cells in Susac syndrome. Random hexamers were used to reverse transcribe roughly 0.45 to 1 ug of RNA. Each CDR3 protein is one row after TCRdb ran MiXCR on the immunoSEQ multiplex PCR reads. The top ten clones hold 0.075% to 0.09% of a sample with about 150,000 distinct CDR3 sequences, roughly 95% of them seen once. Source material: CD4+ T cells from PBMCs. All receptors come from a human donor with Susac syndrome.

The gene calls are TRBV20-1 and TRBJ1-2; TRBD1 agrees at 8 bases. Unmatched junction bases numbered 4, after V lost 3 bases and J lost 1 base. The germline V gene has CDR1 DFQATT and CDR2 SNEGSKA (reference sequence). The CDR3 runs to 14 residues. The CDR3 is CSARHTGGNYGYTF. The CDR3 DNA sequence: TGCAGTGCTAGGCATACAGGGGGTAACTATGGCTACACCTTC.

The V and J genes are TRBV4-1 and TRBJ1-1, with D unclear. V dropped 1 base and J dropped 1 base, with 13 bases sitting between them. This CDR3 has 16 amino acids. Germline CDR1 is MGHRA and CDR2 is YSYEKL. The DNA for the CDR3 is TGCGCCAGCAGCCAAGTTTTAAGCCAGTCGAACACTGAAGCTTTCTTT. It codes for CASSQVLSQSNTEAFF.

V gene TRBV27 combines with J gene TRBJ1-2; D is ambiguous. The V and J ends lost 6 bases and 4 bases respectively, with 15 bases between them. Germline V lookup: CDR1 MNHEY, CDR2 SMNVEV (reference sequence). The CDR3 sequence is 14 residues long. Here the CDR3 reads CASSPDGPSYGYTF. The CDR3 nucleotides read TGTGCCAGCAGCCCGGACGGGCCCTCCTATGGCTACACCTTC.

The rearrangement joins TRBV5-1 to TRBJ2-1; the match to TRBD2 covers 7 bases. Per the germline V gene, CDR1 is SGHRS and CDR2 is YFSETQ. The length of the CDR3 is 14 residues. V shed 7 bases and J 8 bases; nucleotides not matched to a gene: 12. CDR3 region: CASRDGFREDEQFF. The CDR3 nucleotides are TGCGCCAGCCGAGACGGGTTTCGGGAGGATGAGCAGTTCTTC.

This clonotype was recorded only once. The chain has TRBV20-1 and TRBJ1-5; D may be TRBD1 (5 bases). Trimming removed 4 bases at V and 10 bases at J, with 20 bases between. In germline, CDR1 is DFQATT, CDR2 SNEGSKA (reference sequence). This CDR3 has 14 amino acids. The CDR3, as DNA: TGCAGTGCTATCGAAATCCGGGGCATGGGACCCCAGCATTTT. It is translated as CSAIEIRGMGPQHF.

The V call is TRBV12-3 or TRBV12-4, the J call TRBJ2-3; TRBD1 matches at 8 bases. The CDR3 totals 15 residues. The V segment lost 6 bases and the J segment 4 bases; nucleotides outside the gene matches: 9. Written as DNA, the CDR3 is TGTGCCAGCAGCCTCAGGGGGCTAGGGGCAGATACGCAGTATTTT. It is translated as CASSLRGLGADTQYF.

The CDR3 region has the DNA TGTGCCAGCATTTGGGGGGTAACAGACTATGGCTACACCTTC. Protein sequence: CASIWGVTDYGYTF. The chain joins TRBV2 to TRBJ1-2, with D tentatively TRBD1 (5 bases). Germline values: CDR1 SNHLY, CDR2 FYNNEI. The CDR3 contains 14 residues. Deletions cut 7 bases from V and 3 bases from J, with 15 bases between. Based on the CDR3 plus reference TRBV2 and TRBJ1-2, the full variable domain is EPEVTQTPSHQVTQMGQEVILRCVPISNHLYFYWYRQILGQKVEFLVSFYNNEISEKSEIFDDQFSVERPDGSNFTLKIRSTKLEDSAMYFCASIWGVTDYGYTFGSGTRLTVV.

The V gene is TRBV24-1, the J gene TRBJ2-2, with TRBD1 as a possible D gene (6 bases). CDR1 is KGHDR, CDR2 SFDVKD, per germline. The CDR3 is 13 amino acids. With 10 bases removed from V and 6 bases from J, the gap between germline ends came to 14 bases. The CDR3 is CATSRAGAGELFF. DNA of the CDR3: TGTGCCACTTCGAGGGCAGGGGCCGGGGAGCTGTTTTTT.

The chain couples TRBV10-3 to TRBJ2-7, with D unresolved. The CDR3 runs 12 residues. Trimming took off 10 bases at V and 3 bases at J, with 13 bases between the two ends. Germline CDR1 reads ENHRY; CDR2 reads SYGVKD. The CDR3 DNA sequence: TGTGCCACAACGACGGTAGGCTACGAGCAGTACTTC. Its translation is CATTTVGYEQYF.

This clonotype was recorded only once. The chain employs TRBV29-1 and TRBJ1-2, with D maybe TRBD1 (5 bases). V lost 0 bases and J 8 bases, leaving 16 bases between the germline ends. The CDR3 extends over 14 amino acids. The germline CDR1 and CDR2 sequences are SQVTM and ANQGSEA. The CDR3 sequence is CSVEDGTPREGYTF. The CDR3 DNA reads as TGCAGCGTTGAAGATGGGACGCCGAGGGAGGGCTACACCTTC.

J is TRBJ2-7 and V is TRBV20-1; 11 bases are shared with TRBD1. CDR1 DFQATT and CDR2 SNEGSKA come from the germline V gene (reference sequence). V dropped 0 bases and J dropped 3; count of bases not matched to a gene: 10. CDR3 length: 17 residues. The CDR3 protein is CSAREEDRGPVYYEQYF. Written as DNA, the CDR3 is TGCAGTGCTAGAGAGGAGGACAGGGGGCCTGTTTACTACGAGCAGTACTTC.

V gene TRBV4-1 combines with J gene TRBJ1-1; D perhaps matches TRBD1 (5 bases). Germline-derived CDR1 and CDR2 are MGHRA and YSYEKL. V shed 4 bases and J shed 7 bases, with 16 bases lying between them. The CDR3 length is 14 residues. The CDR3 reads CASSREPTGLEAFF. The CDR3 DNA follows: TGCGCCAGCAGCCGGGAACCTACAGGTCTTGAAGCTTTCTTT.

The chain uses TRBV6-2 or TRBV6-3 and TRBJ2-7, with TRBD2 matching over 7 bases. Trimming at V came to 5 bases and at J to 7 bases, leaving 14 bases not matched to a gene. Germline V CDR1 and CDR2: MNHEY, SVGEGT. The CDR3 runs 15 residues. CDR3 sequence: CASSPPLNRGVEQYF. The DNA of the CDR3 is TGTGCCAGCAGTCCTCCATTAAATCGGGGGGTGGAGCAGTACTTC.

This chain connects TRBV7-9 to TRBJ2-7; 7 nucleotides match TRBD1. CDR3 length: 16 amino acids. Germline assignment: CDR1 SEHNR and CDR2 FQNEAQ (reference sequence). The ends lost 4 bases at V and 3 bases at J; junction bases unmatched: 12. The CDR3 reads CASSSRSTGQIYEQYF. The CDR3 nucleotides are TGTGCCAGCAGCTCCCGTTCGACGGGACAGATCTACGAGCAGTACTTC.

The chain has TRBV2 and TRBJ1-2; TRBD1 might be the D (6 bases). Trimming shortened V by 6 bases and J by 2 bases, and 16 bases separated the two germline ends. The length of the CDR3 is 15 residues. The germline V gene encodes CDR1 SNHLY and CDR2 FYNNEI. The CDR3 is CASRMGPGQNYGYTF. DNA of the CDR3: TGTGCCAGCAGGATGGGTCCAGGACAGAACTATGGCTACACCTTC.

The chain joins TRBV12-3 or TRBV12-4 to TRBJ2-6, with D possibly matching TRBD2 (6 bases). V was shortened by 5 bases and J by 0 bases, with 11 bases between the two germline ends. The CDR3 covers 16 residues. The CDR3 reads CASSRDFTSGANVLTF. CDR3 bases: TGTGCCAGCAGTCGGGACTTCACCTCTGGGGCCAACGTCCTGACTTTC.

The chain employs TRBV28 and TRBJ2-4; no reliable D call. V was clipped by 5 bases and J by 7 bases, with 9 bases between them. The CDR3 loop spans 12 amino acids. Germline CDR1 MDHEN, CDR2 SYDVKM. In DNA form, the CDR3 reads TGTGCCAGCAGTCGCCCACCGAACATTCAGTACTTC. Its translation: CASSRPPNIQYF.

The CDR3 sequence is CRPGTGLIYGYTF. The CDR3 nucleotides are TGCAGACCCGGGACAGGGCTTATTTATGGCTACACCTTC. The rearrangement joins TRBV20-1 to TRBJ1-2, with TRBD1 matching over 9 bases. Germline CDR1 DFQATT, CDR2 SNEGSKA (reference sequence). The CDR3 covers 13 residues.

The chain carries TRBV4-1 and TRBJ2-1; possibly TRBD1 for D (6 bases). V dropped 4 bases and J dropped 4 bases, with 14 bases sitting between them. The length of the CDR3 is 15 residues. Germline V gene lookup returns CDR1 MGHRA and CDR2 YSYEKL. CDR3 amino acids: CASSRPGQKYNEQFF. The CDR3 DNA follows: TGCGCCAGCAGCCGACCGGGACAAAAATACAATGAGCAGTTCTTC.

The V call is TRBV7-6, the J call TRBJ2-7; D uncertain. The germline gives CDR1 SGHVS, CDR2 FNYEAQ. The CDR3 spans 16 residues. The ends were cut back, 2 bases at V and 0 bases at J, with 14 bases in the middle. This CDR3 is CASSLTAPPSSYEQYF. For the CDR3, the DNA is TGTGCCAGCAGCTTAACGGCCCCTCCAAGCTCCTACGAGCAGTACTTC.

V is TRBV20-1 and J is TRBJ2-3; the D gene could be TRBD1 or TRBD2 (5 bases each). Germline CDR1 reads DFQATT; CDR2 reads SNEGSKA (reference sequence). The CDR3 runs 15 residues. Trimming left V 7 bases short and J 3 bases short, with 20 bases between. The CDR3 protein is CSDLRKSWGTDTQYF. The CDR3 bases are TGCAGTGATCTGAGGAAAAGTTGGGGGACAGATACGCAGTATTTT.

The CDR3 sequence is CASSPYSGTSGSEQYF. The DNA of the CDR3 is TGTGCCAGCTCACCTTACTCCGGGACTAGCGGGAGCGAGCAGTACTTC. This chain connects TRBV18 to TRBJ2-7; 14 nucleotides match TRBD2. CDR1 is KGHSH, CDR2 LQKENI, per germline. J gave up 6 bases and V 3 bases, and 7 bases lay outside the gene matches. The CDR3 loop spans 16 amino acids.

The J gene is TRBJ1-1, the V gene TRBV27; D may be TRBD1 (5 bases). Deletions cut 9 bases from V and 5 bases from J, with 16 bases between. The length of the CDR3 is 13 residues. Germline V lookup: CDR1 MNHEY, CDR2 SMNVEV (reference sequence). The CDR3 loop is CARKGERGTEAFF. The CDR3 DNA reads TGTGCCAGGAAAGGGGAGCGAGGGACTGAAGCTTTCTTT.

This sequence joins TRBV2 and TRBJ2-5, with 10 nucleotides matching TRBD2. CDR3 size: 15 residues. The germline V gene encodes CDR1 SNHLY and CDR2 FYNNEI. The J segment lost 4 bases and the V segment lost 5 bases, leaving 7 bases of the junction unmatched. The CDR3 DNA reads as TGTGCCAGCAGTAGGACTAGCGGAGGAATAGAGACCCAGTACTTC. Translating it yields CASSRTSGGIETQYF.

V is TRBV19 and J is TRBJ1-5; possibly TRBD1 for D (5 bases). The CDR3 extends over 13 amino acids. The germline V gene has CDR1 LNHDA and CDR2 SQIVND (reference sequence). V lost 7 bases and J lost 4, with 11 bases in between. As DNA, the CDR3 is TGTGCCAGTAATAGGGCAGGGAATCAGCCCCAGCATTTT. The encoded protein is CASNRAGNQPQHF. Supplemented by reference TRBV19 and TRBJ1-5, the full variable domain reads DGGITQSPKYLFRKEGQNVTLSCEQNLNHDAMYWYRQDPGQGLRLIYYSQIVNDFQKGDIAEGYSVSREKKESFPLTVTSAQKNPTAFYLCASNRAGNQPQHFGDGTRLSIL.